Listed here are 27 T cell receptor beta chains from one sample, sequenced in a study of blood T cell repertoires in COVID-19. Generated by immunoSEQ multiplex PCR, the TCRdb table keeps only in-frame clones and is missing some. The sample includes about 170,000 clones, roughly 87% of them seen just once. The sample comprised peripheral blood. The receptors here all came from a woman between 70 and 85 years old with acute or convalescent COVID-19.

This clone was detected only a few times. This rearrangement joins TRBV6-2 or TRBV6-3 to TRBJ2-2; perhaps TRBD2 as D (5 bases). The CDR3 runs to 15 residues. Germline CDR1 and CDR2: MNHEY and SVGEGT. The V and J ends lost 2 bases and 2 bases respectively, with 9 bases between them. CDR3 DNA: TGTGCCAGCAGTTACCTAGCTGGAAACACCGGGGAGCTGTTTTTT. It codes for CASSYLAGNTGELFF.

The rearrangement joins TRBV5-4 to TRBJ2-5, with 7 nucleotides matching TRBD1. Germline V gene lookup returns CDR1 SGHNT and CDR2 YYREEE (reference sequence). The CDR3 contains 14 residues. After removal of 3 bases from V and 5 bases from J, the junction contained 7 bases not matched to a gene. As DNA, the CDR3 is TGTGCCAGCAGCTCTAGGACAGGCAAGGAGACCCAGTACTTC. Translated: CASSSRTGKETQYF.

This chain uses TRBV29-1 with TRBJ2-1; 10 bases are shared with TRBD1. The CDR3 spans 18 residues. CDR1 SQVTM and CDR2 ANQGSEA come from the germline V gene. V shed 1 base, J shed 4 bases, and the junction held 13 bases outside the gene matches. The CDR3 region is CSVEVLYRRTGGYNEQFF. CDR3 DNA: TGCAGCGTTGAAGTTCTCTACCGACGGACAGGGGGATACAATGAGCAGTTCTTC.

The genes are TRBV7-8 and TRBJ1-2; D gene unclear. CDR3 length: 14 residues. V lost 1 base and J 5 bases, leaving 11 bases between the germline ends. Germline V CDR1 and CDR2: SGHVS, FQNEAQ. CDR3 nucleotides: TGTGCCAGCAGCTTAGGCCCGCGAGATTATGGCTACACCTTC. It specifies CASSLGPRDYGYTF.

The chain joins TRBV7-6 to TRBJ1-1; possibly TRBD1 for D (6 bases). The CDR3 is 14 residues long. Germline CDR1 and CDR2: SGHVS and FNYEAQ. V was pared by 5 bases and J by 8 bases, with 18 bases between. This chain's CDR3 is CASSPEGGSREAFF. The CDR3 nucleotides are TGTGCCAGCAGCCCCGAAGGGGGTAGTCGCGAAGCTTTCTTT.

The genes are TRBV6-5 and TRBJ2-7, with 10 nucleotides matching TRBD1. V trimming: 6 bases; J trimming: 3 bases; junction bases outside the gene matches: 5. The CDR3 is 14 residues long. CDR1 MNHEY and CDR2 SVGAGI come from the germline V gene. The CDR3 loop reads CASRPGQGFYEQYF. The CDR3 DNA follows: TGTGCCAGCAGGCCGGGACAGGGGTTCTACGAGCAGTACTTC.

The V gene is TRBV27, the J gene TRBJ2-7; 8 bases agree with TRBD2. The CDR3 loop spans 13 amino acids. The germline V gene has CDR1 MNHEY and CDR2 SMNVEV (reference sequence). With V trimmed by 8 bases and J by 7 bases, 10 bases remained unmatched. This CDR3 reads CASLNPGGREQYF. The CDR3 DNA reads TGTGCCAGCCTCAATCCGGGCGGGAGGGAGCAGTACTTC.

This chain uses TRBV9 with TRBJ2-3, with TRBD2 as a possible D gene (5 bases). V lost 0 bases and J 0 bases, leaving 8 bases between the germline ends. Germline values: CDR1 SGDLS, CDR2 YYNGEE. The CDR3 spans 15 residues. The CDR3 DNA reads TGTGCCAGCAGCGTAGCGCGCGGGAGCACAGATACGCAGTATTTT. Translated: CASSVARGSTDTQYF.

This clone has just one count. The chain joins TRBV7-2 to TRBJ2-5; 14 positions match TRBD2. The length of the CDR3 is 15 residues. V dropped 3 bases and J dropped 5; count of bases not matched to a gene: 2. CDR1 and CDR2 (germline): SGHTA, FQGNSA. CDR3 bases: TGTGCCAGCAGCTTCGGACTAGCGGGGGGTGAGACCCAGTACTTC. Translating gives CASSFGLAGGETQYF.

The V call is TRBV28, the J call TRBJ1-2; D gene ambiguous. Germline lookup yields CDR1 MDHEN and CDR2 SYDVKM. CDR3 length: 13 amino acids. Trimming cost V 3 bases and J 4 bases, with 9 bases left between them. The CDR3 sequence: CASSFQTFYGYTF. The CDR3 coding sequence is TGTGCCAGCAGTTTCCAGACTTTCTATGGCTACACCTTC.

The rearrangement joins TRBV6-2 or TRBV6-3 to TRBJ1-2; no firm D call. The CDR3 length is 13 residues. Germline CDR1 is MNHEY and CDR2 is SVGEGT. The ends were cut back, 5 bases at V and 5 bases at J, with 12 bases in the middle. This chain's CDR3 is CASSPTGEYGYTF. Written as DNA, the CDR3 is TGTGCCAGCAGTCCCACCGGAGAGTATGGCTACACCTTC.

The DNA of the CDR3 is TGCGCCAGCAGTCAATCGGCAAGGGTCTGGGGCGTAGACAATGAGCAGTTCTTC. Translation gives CASSQSARVWGVDNEQFF. The rearrangement uses TRBV23-1 and TRBJ2-1, with D possibly TRBD1 on 5 matching bases. Being an ORF, TRBV23-1 has a function that is uncertain. V was clipped by 0 bases and J by 5 bases, with 20 bases between them. The CDR3 contains 18 residues.

This clone was observed once. The J gene is TRBJ2-3, the V gene TRBV28, with 7 bases fitting TRBD1. The CDR3 has 20 amino acids. With V trimmed by 3 bases and J by 4 bases, 22 bases remained unmatched. Germline V gives CDR1 MDHEN, CDR2 SYDVKM. The CDR3 DNA is TGTGCCAGCAGTTTGTCTTGGGCGACAGGGTTTGGTGGCGGAGCAGATACGCAGTATTTT. Its translation is CASSLSWATGFGGGADTQYF.

This clone occurred a few times. The chain has TRBV7-9 and TRBJ1-5; no reliable D call. The CDR3 has 15 amino acids. V was trimmed by 1 base and J by 3 bases, leaving 10 bases between them. Germline V gives CDR1 SEHNR, CDR2 FQNEAQ (reference sequence). For the CDR3, the DNA is TGTGCCAGCAGCTTAGAATCAGGCGACAATCAGCCCCAGCATTTT. It is translated as CASSLESGDNQPQHF.

The CDR3 reads CSAGTGNTIYF. CDR3 nucleotide sequence: TGCAGTGCCGGGACTGGAAACACCATATATTTT. J is TRBJ1-3 and V is TRBV20-1; D gene uncertain. The germline V gene encodes CDR1 DFQATT and CDR2 SNEGSKA (reference sequence). Trimming left V 6 bases short and J 2 bases short, with 5 bases between. The CDR3 loop spans 11 amino acids.

This clone was observed a single time. The rearrangement joins TRBV7-2 to TRBJ2-3, with D perhaps TRBD2 (7 bases). This CDR3 has 16 amino acids. Per germline, CDR1 SGHTA and CDR2 FQGNSA. With 0 bases removed from V and 4 bases from J, the gap between germline ends came to 14 bases. The CDR3: CASSLAGGAVADTQYF. The CDR3 coding sequence is TGTGCCAGCAGCTTAGCGGGGGGGGCGGTAGCAGATACGCAGTATTTT.

This clone was seen only once. The chain uses TRBV7-3 and TRBJ2-1, with 11 bases aligning to TRBD2. With V trimmed by 5 bases and J by 6 bases, 6 bases remained unmatched. Looked up from germline, CDR1 is SGHTA and CDR2 is FQGTGA. The CDR3 loop spans 15 amino acids. This chain's CDR3 is CASSQGLADFNEQFF. For the CDR3, the DNA is TGTGCCAGCAGCCAGGGACTAGCGGATTTCAATGAGCAGTTCTTC.

This chain joins TRBV29-1 and TRBJ1-1; D is possibly TRBD1 (5 bases). V shed 7 bases and J shed 4 bases, with 10 bases lying between them. The CDR3 is 11 amino acids. Looked up from germline, CDR1 is SQVTM and CDR2 is ANQGSEA. The CDR3 DNA sequence: TGCAGCGGGACAAGGGGCACTGAAGCTTTCTTT. This encodes CSGTRGTEAFF.

CDR3 nucleotide sequence: TGTGCCAGCAGCGGGAGCCTCCTTTCCAGGTACAATGAGCAGTTCTTC. Translated, it gives CASSGSLLSRYNEQFF. The chain employs TRBV5-4 and TRBJ2-1, with D tentatively TRBD2 (5 bases). Germline V gene sequence: CDR1 SGHNT, CDR2 YYREEE (reference sequence). The CDR3 has 16 residues. The V and J ends lost 4 bases and 4 bases respectively, with 18 bases between them. Full variable domain (missing parts from reference TRBV5-4 and TRBJ2-1): ETGVTQSPTHLIKTRGQQVTLRCSSQSGHNTVSWYQQALGQGPQFIFQYYREEENGRGNFPPRFSGLQFPNYSSELNVNALELDDSALYLCASSGSLLSRYNEQFFGPGTRLTVL.

The rearrangement links TRBV19 to TRBJ1-1; 9 bases map to TRBD1. Looked up from germline, CDR1 is LNHDA and CDR2 is SQIVND (reference sequence). V was clipped by 5 bases and J by 5 bases; unmatched bases: 3. The CDR3 is made up of 13 amino acids. CDR3 coding DNA: TGTGCCAGTAGTCAGGACAGGGGAACTGAAGCTTTCTTT. It translates to CASSQDRGTEAFF.

This chain connects TRBV18 to TRBJ1-1; D gene uncertain. The CDR3 extends over 16 amino acids. The germline CDR1 and CDR2 sequences are KGHSH and LQKENI. The germline V and J ends were trimmed by 1 base and 0 bases, with 12 bases remaining between them. In DNA, the CDR3 is TGTGCCAGCTCACCACGGGTTCGGGAGTTGAACACTGAAGCTTTCTTT. It encodes CASSPRVRELNTEAFF.

The CDR3 nucleotides read TGTGCCAGCAGCAAAAAAATTACTTCAACTAATGAAAAACTGTTTTTT. This codes for CASSKKITSTNEKLFF. The chain is built from TRBV21-1 and TRBJ1-4. TRBV21-1 counts as a pseudogene. This CDR3 spans 16 amino acids.

The chain combines TRBV2 with TRBJ1-5; D not certain. The CDR3 has 12 amino acids. With 7 bases removed from V and 6 bases from J, the gap between germline ends came to 10 bases. The germline CDR1 and CDR2 sequences are SNHLY and FYNNEI. The CDR3 DNA is TGTGCCAGCACGGGAGATAGTCAGCCCCAGCATTTT. It yields the protein CASTGDSQPQHF.

This clone was recorded only once. V is TRBV4-2 and J is TRBJ2-1, with 8 bases that match TRBD2. The trim removed 4 bases at V and 6 bases at J, leaving 8 bases unmatched. The CDR3 is made up of 15 amino acids. Germline V gene sequence: CDR1 LGHNA, CDR2 YNFKEQ. The CDR3, as DNA: TGTGCCAGCAGCCTGGCAAGCGGGGGTGTCAATGAGCAGTTCTTC. Translating gives CASSLASGGVNEQFF.

V is TRBV6-5 and J is TRBJ2-3; D is possibly TRBD1 (5 bases). Germline loops: CDR1 MNHEY, CDR2 SVGAGI. V was trimmed by 6 bases and J by 7 bases, leaving 20 bases between them. The CDR3 is 15 residues long. CDR3 protein: CASRGLGAGLYTQYF. In nucleotides, the CDR3 is TGTGCCAGCAGGGGCCTAGGTGCAGGGCTTTATACGCAGTATTTT.

The chain employs TRBV7-9 and TRBJ2-5, with 7 bases fitting TRBD2. CDR1 and CDR2 (germline): SEHNR, FQNEAQ (reference sequence). V was pared by 0 bases and J by 4 bases, with 8 bases of the junction left unmatched. The CDR3 runs 16 residues. Here the CDR3 reads CASSLAGREGTETQYF. The DNA of the CDR3 is TGTGCCAGCAGCTTAGCGGGCAGGGAGGGTACAGAGACCCAGTACTTC. The complete variable domain, with remaining parts taken from reference TRBV7-9 and TRBJ2-5, reads DTGVSQNPRHKITKRGQNVTFRCDPISEHNRLYWYRQTLGQGPEFLTYFQNEAQLEKSRLLSDRFSAERPKGSFSTLEIQRTEQGDSAMYLCASSLAGREGTETQYFGPGTRLLVL.

The V and J genes are TRBV28 and TRBJ1-1; the D gene is possibly TRBD1 (6 bases). V dropped 10 bases and J dropped 3 bases, with 15 bases sitting between them. Germline V gene data show CDR1 as MDHEN and CDR2 as SYDVKM. This CDR3 is built from 13 residues. DNA for the CDR3: TGTGCCACCCACAGGGAAACCTACACTGAAGCTTTCTTT. Translated, it gives CATHRETYTEAFF.